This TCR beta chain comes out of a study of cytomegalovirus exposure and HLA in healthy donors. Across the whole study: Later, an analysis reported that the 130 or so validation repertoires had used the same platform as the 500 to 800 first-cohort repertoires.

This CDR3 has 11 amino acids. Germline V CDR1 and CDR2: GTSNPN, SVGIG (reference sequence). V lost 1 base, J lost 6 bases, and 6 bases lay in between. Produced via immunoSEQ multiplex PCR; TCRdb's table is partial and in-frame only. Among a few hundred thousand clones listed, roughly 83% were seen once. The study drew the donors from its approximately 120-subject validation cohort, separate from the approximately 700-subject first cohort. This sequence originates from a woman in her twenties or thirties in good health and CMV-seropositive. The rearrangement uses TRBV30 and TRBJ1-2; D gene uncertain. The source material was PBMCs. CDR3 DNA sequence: TGTGCCTGGAGTGGCCCCAATGGCTACACCTTC. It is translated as CAWSGPNGYTF.